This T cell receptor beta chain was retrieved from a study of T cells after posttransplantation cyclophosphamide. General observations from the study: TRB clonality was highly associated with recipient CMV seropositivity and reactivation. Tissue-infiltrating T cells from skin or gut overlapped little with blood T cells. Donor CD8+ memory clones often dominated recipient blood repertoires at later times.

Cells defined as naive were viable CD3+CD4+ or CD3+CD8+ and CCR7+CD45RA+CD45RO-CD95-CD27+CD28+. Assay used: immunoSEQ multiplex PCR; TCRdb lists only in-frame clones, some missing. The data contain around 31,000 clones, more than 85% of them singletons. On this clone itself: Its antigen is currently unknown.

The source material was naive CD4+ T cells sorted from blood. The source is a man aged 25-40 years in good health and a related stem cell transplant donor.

CDR3 loop: CASSLSQGLRSPLHF. The CDR3 DNA reads TGTGCCAGCAGTTTATCACAGGGGCTCAGATCACCCCTCCACTTT. The genes are TRBV27 and TRBJ1-6, with 7 bases lining up with TRBD1. The V gene end was trimmed by 0 bases and the J gene end by 10 bases; junction bases not matched to a gene: 6. The CDR3 covers 15 residues. CDR1 and CDR2 from the germline V gene are MNHEY and SMNVEV (reference sequence).